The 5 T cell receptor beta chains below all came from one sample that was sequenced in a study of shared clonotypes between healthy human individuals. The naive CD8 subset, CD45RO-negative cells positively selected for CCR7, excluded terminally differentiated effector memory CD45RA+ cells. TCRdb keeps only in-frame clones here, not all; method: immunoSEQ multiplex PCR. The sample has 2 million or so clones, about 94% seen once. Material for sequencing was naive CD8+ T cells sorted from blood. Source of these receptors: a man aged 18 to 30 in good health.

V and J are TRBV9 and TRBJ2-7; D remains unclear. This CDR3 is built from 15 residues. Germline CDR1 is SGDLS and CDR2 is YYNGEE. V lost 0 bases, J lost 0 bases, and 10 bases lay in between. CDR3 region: CASSVGPENSYEQYF. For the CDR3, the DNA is TGTGCCAGCAGCGTAGGACCAGAAAACTCCTACGAGCAGTACTTC.

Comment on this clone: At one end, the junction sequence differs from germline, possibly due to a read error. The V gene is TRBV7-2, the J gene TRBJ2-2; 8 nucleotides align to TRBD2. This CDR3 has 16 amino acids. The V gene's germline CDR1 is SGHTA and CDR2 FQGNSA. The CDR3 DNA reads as TGTGCCAGCAGTTTAGGCGGGAGGTGGGCCACCGGGGAGCTGTTTTTT. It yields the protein CASSLGGRWATGELFF. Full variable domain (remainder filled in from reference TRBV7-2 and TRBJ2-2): GAGVSQSPSNKVTEKGKDVELRCDPISGHTALYWYRQSLGQGLEFLIYFQGNSAPDKSGLPSDRFSAERTGGSVSTLTIQRTQQEDSAVYLCASSLGGRWATGELFFGEGSRLTVL.

The CDR3 DNA sequence: TGTGCCAGCAGCCGACTAGCGGGGAACACCGGGGAGCTGTTTTTT. This sequence encodes CASSRLAGNTGELFF. The chain combines TRBV14 with TRBJ2-2; TRBD2 matches at 10 bases. Looked up from germline, CDR1 is SGHDN and CDR2 is FVKESK. Germline trimming cut 4 bases from V and 1 base from J; bases unmatched to any gene: 0. The CDR3 totals 15 residues.

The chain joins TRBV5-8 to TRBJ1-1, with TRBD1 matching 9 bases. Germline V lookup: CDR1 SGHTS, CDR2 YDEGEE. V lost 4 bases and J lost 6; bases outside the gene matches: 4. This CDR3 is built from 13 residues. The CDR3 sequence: CASSRTGAAEAFF. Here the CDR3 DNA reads TGTGCCAGCAGCCGGACAGGGGCGGCTGAAGCTTTCTTT.

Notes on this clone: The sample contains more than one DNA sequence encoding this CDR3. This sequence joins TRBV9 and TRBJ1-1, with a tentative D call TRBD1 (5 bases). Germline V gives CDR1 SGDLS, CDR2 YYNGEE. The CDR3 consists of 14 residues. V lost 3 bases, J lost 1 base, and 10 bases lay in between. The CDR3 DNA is TGTGCCAGCAGCGAGGGACTTCCGAACACTGAAGCTTTCTTT. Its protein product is CASSEGLPNTEAFF.